This paragraph covers one T cell receptor beta chain sequence. The CDR3 length is 13 residues. V gave up 5 bases and J gave up 4 bases, with 9 bases separating them. The Seattle site enrolled patients during active infection and followed them longitudinally. Source study methods: Quantification of nucleated cells was approximated via reference gene primer amplification. Using immunoSEQ multiplex PCR, the repertoire was profiled, and TCRdb retains in-frame clones only, with some absent. V, J and clone size were drawn from that table, and D and trimming were deduced from the DNA. The data show under 100,000 clones, with about 78% seen just once and roughly 36% held by the top ten. The sample comes from a study of blood T cell repertoires in COVID-19.

Sequenced sample: peripheral blood. This receptor was obtained from a man between 60 and 75 years old with COVID-19, enrolled during active disease. V and J are TRBV12-3 or TRBV12-4 and TRBJ1-5; the D gene is possibly TRBD1 (6 bases). The CDR3 region has the DNA TGTGCCAGCAGTGGACAGCTAAATCAGCCCCAGCATTTT. Its translation: CASSGQLNQPQHF.